A single sample is the source of the 29 T cell receptor beta chains below, sequenced in a study of cytomegalovirus exposure and HLA in healthy donors. 13 Jbeta primers and 60 Vbeta primers were used for the PCR. Measured with immunoSEQ multiplex PCR; TCRdb has only the in-frame clones, and not every one. Seen here are about 96,000 clones, approximately 74% observed once, and the top ten hold roughly 14%. Source material: PBMCs. The receptor set was obtained from a woman in her seventies in good health and CMV-seropositive.

The chain combines TRBV29-1 with TRBJ2-1; D is possibly TRBD2 (5 bases). The CDR3 runs to 16 residues. In germline, CDR1 is SQVTM, CDR2 ANQGSEA. The V and J ends lost 0 bases and 3 bases respectively, with 15 bases between them. This chain's CDR3 is CSVEDPGEHFYNEQFF. The CDR3 DNA is TGCAGCGTTGAAGATCCCGGGGAGCATTTCTACAATGAGCAGTTCTTC.

Here the CDR3 reads CASSLVYSSYEQYF. The CDR3 region has the DNA TGTGCCAGCAGCTTAGTCTACAGCTCCTACGAGCAGTACTTC. The chain couples TRBV7-6 to TRBJ2-7, with D uncertain. The CDR3 contains 14 residues. Germline values: CDR1 SGHVS, CDR2 FNYEAQ. V was pared by 1 base and J by 0 bases, with 7 bases between.

This clone was picked up many times. The rearrangement links TRBV28 to TRBJ2-2; possibly TRBD1 for D (5 bases). The CDR3 loop spans 15 amino acids. V was clipped by 1 base and J by 2 bases, with 8 bases between them. CDR1 MDHEN and CDR2 SYDVKM come from the germline V gene. As DNA, the CDR3 is TGTGCCAGCAGTTTATTGACAGACAACACCGGGGAGCTGTTTTTT. Translation gives CASSLLTDNTGELFF.

This rearrangement joins TRBV28 to TRBJ2-3; 7 bases fit TRBD2. The germline V gene has CDR1 MDHEN and CDR2 SYDVKM. This CDR3 has 16 amino acids. J lost 4 bases, V lost 3 bases, and 10 bases had no gene match. In DNA form, the CDR3 reads TGTGCCAGCAGTTTTGAGAGGGGCGGGGGAGCAGATACGCAGTATTTT. Its translation: CASSFERGGGADTQYF.

The chain combines TRBV19 with TRBJ1-1; 8 bases agree with TRBD1. The V and J ends lost 1 base and 1 base, in that order; junction bases with no gene match: 14. This CDR3 has 19 amino acids. Per the germline V gene, CDR1 is LNHDA and CDR2 is SQIVND (reference sequence). The CDR3 region is CASSIVPGQGSRRNTEAFF. The CDR3 DNA reads TGTGCCAGTAGTATAGTCCCCGGACAGGGAAGCAGAAGGAACACTGAAGCTTTCTTT.

V and J are TRBV6-1 and TRBJ2-3; TRBD2 matches 10 bases. V was pared by 4 bases and J by 0 bases, with 7 bases of the junction left unmatched. The CDR3 totals 17 residues. The germline V gene encodes CDR1 MNHNS and CDR2 SASEGT. CDR3 DNA sequence: TGTGCCAGCAGTGCGGGACTAGCGTATACTAGCACAGATACGCAGTATTTT. Amino acid sequence: CASSAGLAYTSTDTQYF.

The chain recombines TRBV14 with TRBJ2-7; the D gene is possibly TRBD2 (5 bases). Germline V gene sequence: CDR1 SGHDN, CDR2 FVKESK. This CDR3 is 13 amino acids long. The germline V and J ends were trimmed by 1 base and 6 bases, with 10 bases remaining between them. CDR3 loop: CASSQGLTSEQYF. CDR3 DNA: TGTGCCAGCAGCCAAGGCCTCACTAGCGAGCAGTACTTC.

The J gene is TRBJ2-7, the V gene TRBV4-2, with D tentatively TRBD2 (5 bases). CDR1 and CDR2 from the germline V gene are LGHNA and YNFKEQ. The CDR3 is 14 amino acids. Trimming pared 1 base from V and 7 bases from J, leaving 14 bases between. CDR3 loop: CASSQGGGSREQYF. CDR3 DNA sequence: TGTGCCAGCAGCCAAGGAGGAGGTTCTAGGGAGCAGTACTTC.

This clone was picked up a small number of times. The rearrangement joins TRBV6-1 to TRBJ1-5, with TRBD1 identical over 7 bases. Germline CDR1 MNHNS, CDR2 SASEGT. Trimming at V came to 3 bases and at J to 2 bases, leaving 7 bases not matched to a gene. This CDR3 has 16 amino acids. The CDR3 region has the DNA TGTGCCAGCAGTGACTGGAGGGGGCCGGGCAATCAGCCCCAGCATTTT. Translated, it gives CASSDWRGPGNQPQHF.

V is TRBV18 and J is TRBJ2-3; D is possibly TRBD2 (5 bases). In germline, CDR1 is KGHSH, CDR2 LQKENI. The CDR3 loop spans 15 amino acids. Trimming pared 0 bases from V and 0 bases from J, leaving 7 bases between. CDR3 sequence: CASSPPSGSTDTQYF. As DNA, the CDR3 is TGTGCCAGCTCACCACCAAGCGGAAGCACAGATACGCAGTATTTT.

The rearrangement links TRBV7-8 to TRBJ2-5; 7 bases line up with TRBD1. The trim removed 1 base at V and 5 bases at J, leaving 4 bases unmatched. The germline V gene has CDR1 SGHVS and CDR2 FQNEAQ. The CDR3 is 14 residues long. The CDR3 coding sequence is TGTGCCAGCAGCTTAGACAGGGGTTGGGAGACCCAGTACTTC. This sequence encodes CASSLDRGWETQYF.

Ten or more counts support this clone. V is TRBV28 and J is TRBJ2-7, with 7 bases fitting TRBD2. With 10 bases clipped from V and 6 bases from J, the junction kept 15 bases outside the gene matches. The CDR3 loop spans 14 amino acids. Germline CDR1 and CDR2: MDHEN and SYDVKM. The CDR3 here is CAINRGGSLSEQYF. Here the CDR3 DNA reads TGTGCCATCAACCGCGGGGGAAGTCTTAGCGAGCAGTACTTC.

This chain uses TRBV10-3 with TRBJ2-2; 8 bases agree with TRBD1. In germline, CDR1 is ENHRY, CDR2 SYGVKD. This CDR3 has 18 amino acids. The trim removed 3 bases at V and 1 base at J, leaving 10 bases unmatched. The CDR3 sequence is CAISDWGQGARNTGELFF. The CDR3 DNA reads TGTGCCATCAGTGATTGGGGGCAGGGGGCGAGGAACACCGGGGAGCTGTTTTTT.

This chain connects TRBV7-2 to TRBJ2-3; D gene uncertain. The CDR3 sequence is 13 residues long. Trimming took off 5 bases at V and 2 bases at J, with 8 bases between the two ends. Germline assignment: CDR1 SGHTA and CDR2 FQGNSA. The CDR3 reads CASSPPDTDTQYF. For the CDR3, the DNA is TGTGCCAGCAGCCCCCCAGACACAGATACGCAGTATTTT.

This clone was seen once. The chain employs TRBV7-6 and TRBJ1-6, with D unclear. Germline CDR1 is SGHVS and CDR2 is FNYEAQ. V lost 0 bases and J lost 0, with 3 bases in between. The CDR3 covers 15 residues. In DNA, the CDR3 is TGTGCCAGCAGCTTAGCGAGCTCCTATAATTCACCCCTCCACTTT. Amino acid sequence: CASSLASSYNSPLHF.

This rearrangement joins TRBV19 to TRBJ1-2; 10 nucleotides match TRBD1. V lost 4 bases and J lost 5; bases outside the gene matches: 7. This CDR3 is 15 amino acids long. Germline V gives CDR1 LNHDA, CDR2 SQIVND (reference sequence). The CDR3 region is CASSSRQGASYGYTF. Here the CDR3 DNA reads TGTGCCAGTAGTAGTCGACAGGGGGCATCTTATGGCTACACCTTC. Full variable domain (rest looked up from reference TRBV19 and TRBJ1-2): DGGITQSPKYLFRKEGQNVTLSCEQNLNHDAMYWYRQDPGQGLRLIYYSQIVNDFQKGDIAEGYSVSREKKESFPLTVTSAQKNPTAFYLCASSSRQGASYGYTFGSGTRLTVV.

The chain employs TRBV27 and TRBJ1-2; D unresolved. The CDR3 consists of 12 residues. Per germline, CDR1 MNHEY and CDR2 SMNVEV (reference sequence). V dropped 6 bases and J dropped 7 bases, with 12 bases sitting between them. CDR3 in amino acids: CASRPGAGGYTF. The CDR3, as DNA: TGTGCCAGCAGGCCGGGCGCGGGTGGCTACACCTTC.

This clone was counted between two and nine times. The rearrangement links TRBV11-2 to TRBJ2-4, with 11 bases aligning to TRBD1. Per the germline V gene, CDR1 is SGHAT and CDR2 is FQNNGV. V shed 6 bases and J 8 bases; nucleotides not matched to a gene: 15. The CDR3 sequence is 17 residues long. CDR3: CASSFRGQGANDDIQYF. DNA for the CDR3: TGTGCCAGCAGTTTCCGCGGACAGGGGGCGAACGATGACATTCAGTACTTC.

The chain links TRBV4-2 to TRBJ2-2; 7 positions match TRBD1. From germline, CDR1 is LGHNA and CDR2 YNFKEQ. The V and J ends lost 0 bases and 1 base, in that order; junction bases with no gene match: 5. This CDR3 has 17 residues. The CDR3, as DNA: TGTGCCAGCAGCCAAGAATGGCCAGGGGGGAACACCGGGGAGCTGTTTTTT. Protein product: CASSQEWPGGNTGELFF.

The V and J genes are TRBV2 and TRBJ2-7; TRBD1 agrees at 7 bases. V lost 6 bases, J lost 7 bases, and 6 bases stayed unmatched. This CDR3 contains 12 residues. CDR1 and CDR2 (germline): SNHLY, FYNNEI. The CDR3 DNA sequence: TGTGCCAGCAGAACAACAGGGGCTGAGCAGTACTTC. Protein sequence: CASRTTGAEQYF.

The CDR3 DNA reads as TGTGCCAGCAGCTTATCGGGACTAGCCGGCGAGACCCAGTACTTC. Protein product: CASSLSGLAGETQYF. The chain uses TRBV7-3 and TRBJ2-5; TRBD2 matches at 9 bases. The J segment lost 5 bases and the V segment lost 2 bases, leaving 6 bases of the junction unmatched. Germline V gene sequence: CDR1 SGHTA, CDR2 FQGTGA. There are 15 residues in the CDR3.

The chain is built from TRBV7-2 and TRBJ1-5; 8 nucleotides align to TRBD1. CDR1 is SGHTA, CDR2 FQGNSA, per germline. The CDR3 totals 17 residues. J lost 0 bases, V lost 5 bases, and 9 bases had no gene match. CDR3 region: CASSPRTGTGSNQPQHF. DNA of the CDR3: TGTGCCAGCAGCCCAAGGACAGGGACAGGTAGCAATCAGCCCCAGCATTTT.

V is TRBV7-9 and J is TRBJ2-1; 8 nucleotides match TRBD2. J lost 6 bases, V lost 3 bases, and 4 bases had no gene match. From germline, CDR1 is SEHNR and CDR2 FQNEAQ (reference sequence). The CDR3 loop spans 14 amino acids. The CDR3 region is CASSFVAGTNEQFF. The CDR3 DNA reads as TGTGCCAGCAGCTTTGTAGCGGGAACCAATGAGCAGTTCTTC.

The chain carries TRBV5-1 and TRBJ2-3; D is undetermined. This CDR3 contains 14 residues. Germline CDR1 is SGHRS and CDR2 is YFSETQ. Deletions cut 0 bases from V and 2 bases from J, with 7 bases between. CDR3 sequence (DNA): TGCGCCAGCAGCTTGGCCCCAGACACAGATACGCAGTATTTT. Its protein is CASSLAPDTDTQYF.

The chain recombines TRBV6-6 with TRBJ1-5, with D unclear. The CDR3 has 12 amino acids. Trimming left V 7 bases short and J 1 base short, with 5 bases between. Germline lookup yields CDR1 MNHNY and CDR2 SVGAGI (reference sequence). CDR3 nucleotide sequence: TGTGCCAGCACACACAGCAATCAGCCCCAGCATTTT. This codes for CASTHSNQPQHF.

This sequence joins TRBV10-1 and TRBJ2-7; 10 positions match TRBD1. J gave up 7 bases and V 6 bases, and 9 bases lay outside the gene matches. The CDR3 contains 14 residues. Germline values: CDR1 WNHNN, CDR2 SYGVQD (reference sequence). CDR3: CASRPGTGAGEQYF. The CDR3 bases are TGCGCCAGCAGGCCCGGGACAGGGGCAGGGGAGCAGTACTTC.

This clone has a handful of counts. This chain links TRBV29-1 with TRBJ1-1; D is perhaps TRBD1 (5 bases). In germline, CDR1 is SQVTM, CDR2 ANQGSEA. CDR3 length equals 12 residues. Deletions cut 7 bases from V and 11 bases from J, with 20 bases between. The CDR3 coding sequence is TGCAGCGCCAACGGGACTCCGAGGGTCGCTTTCTTT. Residues: CSANGTPRVAFF.

The chain employs TRBV19 and TRBJ1-1; D is ambiguous. Germline values: CDR1 LNHDA, CDR2 SQIVND (reference sequence). CDR3 length: 14 amino acids. V was clipped by 5 bases and J by 5 bases, with 15 bases between them. This chain's CDR3 is CASSGGQFGTEAFF. As DNA, the CDR3 is TGTGCCAGTAGTGGTGGTCAATTCGGTACTGAAGCTTTCTTT. Full variable domain (rest looked up from reference TRBV19 and TRBJ1-1): DGGITQSPKYLFRKEGQNVTLSCEQNLNHDAMYWYRQDPGQGLRLIYYSQIVNDFQKGDIAEGYSVSREKKESFPLTVTSAQKNPTAFYLCASSGGQFGTEAFFGQGTRLTVV.

Concerning this clone itself: This specimen includes other DNA sequences encoding the same CDR3. The chain combines TRBV18 with TRBJ1-5; 7 bases align to TRBD1. Per germline, CDR1 KGHSH and CDR2 LQKENI. The CDR3 length is 15 residues. The J segment lost 1 base and the V segment lost 4 bases, leaving 4 bases of the junction unmatched. CDR3 sequence reads: CASSLGGISNQPQHF. CDR3 DNA: TGTGCCAGCTCACTAGGGGGCATCAGCAATCAGCCCCAGCATTTT.